Presented here are 17 T cell receptor beta chains from one specimen sequenced in a study of siplizumab effects on memory and regulatory T cells. Assay used: immunoSEQ multiplex PCR; TCRdb lists only in-frame clones, some missing. The data show 100,000 or so clones, around 90% seen once. The sample was CD4+ T cells sorted from blood. The receptor set was obtained from a human donor in good health.

J is TRBJ1-6 and V is TRBV30; D not certain. This CDR3 has 14 amino acids. Trimming removed 2 bases from V and 7 bases from J, with 12 bases in between. Germline CDR1 and CDR2: GTSNPN and SVGIG (reference sequence). CDR3 DNA: TGTGCCTGGAGTTCAGGCCGTGAGAATTCACCCCTCCACTTT. This translates into CAWSSGRENSPLHF.

The chain has TRBV30 and TRBJ2-1, with a possible D match to TRBD2 (6 bases). The V and J ends lost 5 bases and 4 bases respectively, with 6 bases between them. The CDR3 sequence is 11 residues long. Germline V gives CDR1 GTSNPN, CDR2 SVGIG (reference sequence). For the CDR3, the DNA is TGTGCCTGGGCGGGATACAATGAGCAGTTCTTC. Translating it yields CAWAGYNEQFF. The complete variable domain, with remaining parts taken from reference TRBV30 and TRBJ2-1, reads SQTIHQWPATLVQPVGSPLSLECTVEGTSNPNLYWYRQAAGRGLQLLFYSVGIGQISSEVPQNLSASRPQDRQFILSSKKLLLSDSGFYLCAWAGYNEQFFGPGTRLTVL.

The chain employs TRBV27 and TRBJ1-5; D is unresolved. This CDR3 is built from 15 residues. Germline V gene sequence: CDR1 MNHEY, CDR2 SMNVEV (reference sequence). The V and J ends lost 4 bases and 5 bases respectively, with 15 bases between them. The CDR3 protein is CASSSLKSLDQPQHF. CDR3 DNA: TGTGCCAGCAGTTCTCTTAAGTCACTTGATCAGCCCCAGCATTTT.

The V gene is TRBV27, the J gene TRBJ2-5; 7 positions agree with TRBD1. The CDR3 length is 14 residues. Germline V gene sequence: CDR1 MNHEY, CDR2 SMNVEV (reference sequence). Trimming at V came to 5 bases and at J to 2 bases, leaving 5 bases not matched to a gene. The CDR3 spells CASSRGGIQETQYF. The DNA of the CDR3 is TGTGCCAGCAGTAGAGGGGGCATTCAAGAGACCCAGTACTTC.

V is TRBV18 and J is TRBJ1-4; D is perhaps TRBD1 (6 bases). Germline V gene sequence: CDR1 KGHSH, CDR2 LQKENI. The V and J ends lost 3 bases and 6 bases respectively, with 11 bases between them. The CDR3 covers 14 residues. The CDR3 DNA is TGTGCCAGCTCACCCCGACAGGCGGATGAAAAACTGTTTTTT. Its translation is CASSPRQADEKLFF. Full variable domain (outside the CDR3, taken from reference TRBV18 and TRBJ1-4): NAGVMQNPRHLVRRRGQEARLRCSPMKGHSHVYWYRQLPEEGLKFMVYLQKENIIDESGMPKERFSAEFPKEGPSILRIQQVVRGDSAAYFCASSPRQADEKLFFGSGTQLSVL.

This chain connects TRBV28 to TRBJ1-3; maybe TRBD1 (5 bases). Trimming cost V 6 bases and J 0 bases, with 9 bases left between them. The CDR3 has 14 residues. Germline V lookup: CDR1 MDHEN, CDR2 SYDVKM. The CDR3 DNA follows: TGTGCCAGCAGGGGACCGAACTCTGGAAACACCATATATTTT. This encodes CASRGPNSGNTIYF.

This sequence joins TRBV28 and TRBJ2-7; weak D call: TRBD2 (6 bases). The germline V gene has CDR1 MDHEN and CDR2 SYDVKM. Trimming stripped 2 bases from V and 6 bases from J, with 14 bases between. The CDR3 has 14 residues. This CDR3 is CASSLAGFSSEQYF. The CDR3 DNA reads TGTGCCAGCAGTTTAGCGGGATTCTCTTCCGAGCAGTACTTC.

The chain is built from TRBV6-5 and TRBJ2-7; 12 nucleotides agree with TRBD2. In germline, CDR1 is MNHEY, CDR2 SVGAGI. The trim removed 6 bases at V and 3 bases at J, leaving 6 bases unmatched. The CDR3 runs to 15 residues. DNA of the CDR3: TGTGCCAGCAGAATTCGACTAGCGGGAGTCTACGAGCAGTACTTC. Amino acid sequence: CASRIRLAGVYEQYF.

The rearrangement joins TRBV11-2 to TRBJ2-5; 7 positions match TRBD2. J gave up 1 base and V 7 bases, and 6 bases lay outside the gene matches. The CDR3 contains 14 residues. Germline-derived CDR1 and CDR2 are SGHAT and FQNNGV. The CDR3 nucleotides are TGTGCCAGCACCCGCGGGAGACGCCAAGAGACCCAGTACTTC. It is translated as CASTRGRRQETQYF. Full variable domain (remainder filled in from reference TRBV11-2 and TRBJ2-5): EAGVAQSPRYKIIEKRQSVAFWCNPISGHATLYWYQQILGQGPKLLIQFQNNGVVDDSQLPKDRFSAERLKGVDSTLKIQPAKLEDSAVYLCASTRGRRQETQYFGPGTRLLVL.

The chain employs TRBV18 and TRBJ2-1; possible D gene TRBD1, 5 bases. The CDR3 has 17 amino acids. The germline gives CDR1 KGHSH, CDR2 LQKENI. Trimming left V 2 bases short and J 0 bases short, with 14 bases between. The CDR3 is CASSPRGQGGSYNEQFF. CDR3 bases: TGTGCCAGCTCACCAAGGGGCCAGGGTGGCTCCTACAATGAGCAGTTCTTC. Using reference TRBV18 and TRBJ2-1 for the parts outside the CDR3, the full variable domain is NAGVMQNPRHLVRRRGQEARLRCSPMKGHSHVYWYRQLPEEGLKFMVYLQKENIIDESGMPKERFSAEFPKEGPSILRIQQVVRGDSAAYFCASSPRGQGGSYNEQFFGPGTRLTVL.

The CDR3 sequence: CASMPGGIDTGELFF. DNA for the CDR3: TGTGCCAGTATGCCGGGAGGGATTGACACCGGGGAGCTGTTTTTT. V gene TRBV6-5 combines with J gene TRBJ2-2, with 8 bases matching TRBD2. Germline loops: CDR1 MNHEY, CDR2 SVGAGI. V trimming: 9 bases; J trimming: 3 bases; junction bases outside the gene matches: 9. This CDR3 is built from 15 residues.

The rearrangement links TRBV27 to TRBJ1-1, with D hard to call. CDR1 is MNHEY, CDR2 SMNVEV, per germline (reference sequence). The length of the CDR3 is 13 residues. V was clipped by 2 bases and J by 4 bases, with 8 bases between them. This CDR3 is CASSLREGTEAFF. CDR3 coding DNA: TGTGCCAGCAGTTTACGGGAGGGCACTGAAGCTTTCTTT.

This rearrangement joins TRBV5-4 to TRBJ2-1; 7 positions match TRBD1. Germline-derived CDR1 and CDR2 are SGHNT and YYREEE (reference sequence). The CDR3 loop spans 16 amino acids. V lost 4 bases and J lost 6; bases outside the gene matches: 13. In DNA, the CDR3 is TGTGCCAGCAGCCATAATACAGGGGAAGGGCTCAATGAGCAGTTCTTC. It is translated as CASSHNTGEGLNEQFF.

The J gene is TRBJ1-3, the V gene TRBV28; D not resolved. Germline CDR1 and CDR2: MDHEN and SYDVKM. Trimming took off 7 bases at V and 0 bases at J, with 13 bases between the two ends. The CDR3 runs 15 residues. The CDR3 DNA follows: TGTGCCAGCATCCGCCATCACAACTCTGGAAACACCATATATTTT. Protein product: CASIRHHNSGNTIYF.

The genes are TRBV7-3 and TRBJ2-1; no clear D. Germline CDR1 is SGHTA and CDR2 is FQGTGA. V lost 6 bases and J 6 bases, leaving 15 bases between the germline ends. The CDR3 consists of 14 residues. CDR3 in DNA: TGTGCCAGCAGATCGGCCGGCCCGGGCAATGAGCAGTTCTTC. It encodes CASRSAGPGNEQFF.

The chain couples TRBV10-3 to TRBJ2-3, with D possibly TRBD1 on 5 matching bases. The V end was cut by 5 bases, the J end by 0 bases, with 6 bases between. Looked up from germline, CDR1 is ENHRY and CDR2 is SYGVKD. The CDR3 loop spans 13 amino acids. The CDR3, as DNA: TGTGCCATCAGTAACAGGAGCACAGATACGCAGTATTTT. It specifies CAISNRSTDTQYF.

CDR3 in amino acids: CASSIDWRPREKLFF. CDR3 sequence (DNA): TGTGCCAGTAGTATCGACTGGAGGCCAAGAGAAAAACTGTTTTTT. The rearrangement uses TRBV19 and TRBJ1-4; no clear D gene. V was cut by 3 bases and J by 8 bases, with 16 bases left in between. CDR1 is LNHDA and CDR2 is SQIVND in the germline V gene (reference sequence). The CDR3 runs to 15 residues.